This T cell receptor beta chain comes out of a study of CD8 T cells in Susac syndrome. The authors reverse transcribed 0.5 to 1 ug RNA with random hexamers. TCRdb analysed the immunoSEQ multiplex PCR reads with MiXCR anew, one entry per CDR3 protein. The top ten hold 0.15% of the sample, which has approximately 210,000 distinct CDR3 sequences, roughly 93% seen once. The sequence derives from a human donor with Susac syndrome. The sequenced material came from CD4+ T cells from PBMCs.

CDR3 DNA: TGTGCCAGCAGCCAAAGGGCGGCTGAAGCTTTCTTT. Translation gives CASSQRAAEAFF. The chain has TRBV3-1 and TRBJ1-1; D unresolved. The V end was cut by 2 bases, the J end by 6 bases, with 7 bases between. Germline V gene data show CDR1 as LGHDT and CDR2 as YNNKEL (reference sequence). CDR3 size: 12 residues.